This T cell receptor (beta chain) was observed in a study of blood T cells in healthy people across ages. Primed by a sample-barcoded 5' primer and a J-beta primer mix, a second PCR proceeded for 7 to 11 cycles. TCRdb re-derived calls from the 5' RACE reads in MiXCR, one entry per CDR3 protein. The table includes around 670,000 distinct CDR3 sequences, approximately 30% detected once. The CDR3 covers 12 residues. Trimming removed 5 bases from V and 8 bases from J, with 12 bases in between. The germline V gene encodes CDR1 SGHTA and CDR2 FQGNSA. The chain recombines TRBV7-2 with TRBJ1-2; D is uncertain. The receptor was isolated from a woman older than 75 in good health. Sequenced: blood. CDR3 region: CASSPDVPGYTF. The CDR3 DNA follows: TGTGCCAGCAGCCCAGACGTGCCCGGCTACACCTTC.